This T cell receptor (beta chain) is from a study of blood T cell repertoires in COVID-19. The length of the CDR3 is 14 residues. Germline V lookup: CDR1 SGHNT, CDR2 YENEEA. The ends were cut back, 1 base at V and 5 bases at J, with 9 bases in the middle. Profiled with immunoSEQ multiplex PCR; TCRdb holds only in-frame clones, not every one. The table includes about 73,000 clones, about four fifths detected once. The chain joins TRBV11-3 to TRBJ2-1; D may be TRBD2 (5 bases). The source material was peripheral blood. The TCR originated in a man aged 50-60 years with active COVID-19. CDR3: CASSLAAGDNEQFF. CDR3 nucleotides: TGTGCCAGCAGCTTAGCTGCCGGGGACAATGAGCAGTTCTTC.